This is a list of T cell receptor beta chains from one sample in a study of cytomegalovirus exposure and HLA in healthy donors. Only in-frame clones appear in the TCRdb table, and some are missing; sequencing was by immunoSEQ multiplex PCR. The table records 90,000 to 150,000 clones, 60% to 85% of them present only once. The sequencing sample was made of PBMCs. The receptor source for this set is a female donor in good health and CMV-seronegative. The CDR3 runs from the conserved cysteine through the conserved F or W. The order of the fields is CDR3 DNA, CDR3 protein, J gene, clone size, V gene, D gene. A D gene is named only where the DNA matches it firmly. Only part of the rows carry a size: once, few, many, or a class if the clone is expanded.

TGTGCCAGTAGTGCCGCTTGGGGGGTTGTGAACACTGAAGCTTTCTTT	CASSAAWGVVNTEAFF	TRBJ1-1	-	TRBV19	-
TGTGCCAGCAGTGACTCAGCAGGGAGGGGGGACTATGGCTACACCTTC	CASSDSAGRGDYGYTF	TRBJ1-2	few	TRBV6-6	-
TGTGCCAGTAGTAGCGGAACGAACACCGGGGAGCTGTTTTTT	CASSSGTNTGELFF	TRBJ2-2	-	TRBV19	-
TGTGCCAGCAGCCCTGCTGAAGGGGGCGGGGAGCTGTTTTTT	CASSPAEGGGELFF	TRBJ2-2	-	TRBV7-3	-
TGTGCCAGTTACTCCTTTCGGGATGACGGCTACACCTTC	CASYSFRDDGYTF	TRBJ1-2	-	TRBV6-1	-
TGTGCCAGCACCCTTAACGCGGGGGGAACCTACAATGAGCAGTTCTTC	CASTLNAGGTYNEQFF	TRBJ2-1	-	TRBV7-9	TRBD2
TGTGCCAGCAGTCTGCGGGTAGCGGGGGGCCGGGTCGCAGATACGCAGTATTTT	CASSLRVAGGRVADTQYF	TRBJ2-3	once	TRBV2	TRBD2
TGTGCCAGCAGCAATGGACTAGCGGGGGGGACAGATACGCAGTATTTT	CASSNGLAGGTDTQYF	TRBJ2-3	-	TRBV7-2	TRBD2
TGTGCCAGCATCCGCACCGGGGAGCTGTTTTTT	CASIRTGELFF	TRBJ2-2	-	TRBV7-9	-
TGCGCCAGCAGCCAAGAACGAGCCGGGGAGCTGTTTTTT	CASSQERAGELFF	TRBJ2-2	-	TRBV4-3	-
TGCAGCGTTGCCCAGGGCCAGAACACTGAAGCTTTCTTT	CSVAQGQNTEAFF	TRBJ1-1	-	TRBV29-1	-
TGTGCCTGGAGCGCCGGGACTAGCATGAATACGCAGTATTTT	CAWSAGTSMNTQYF	TRBJ2-3	-	TRBV30	TRBD2
TGTGCCAGCAGCTTAAGACAGGGGGCTGGGGATACGCAGTATTTT	CASSLRQGAGDTQYF	TRBJ2-3	-	TRBV5-4	TRBD1
TGTGCCAGCAGCTTTGGCAGGGGCCCAGATACGCAGTATTTT	CASSFGRGPDTQYF	TRBJ2-3	-	TRBV5-6	-
TGTGCCAGCAGTGTCTTACCGGGACAGCACACCGGGGAGCTGTTTTTT	CASSVLPGQHTGELFF	TRBJ2-2	-	TRBV6-1	TRBD1
TGTGCCAGCAGCTTAGACGCGGGGGGTGGTTTGTCTGAAGCTTTCTTT	CASSLDAGGGLSEAFF	TRBJ1-1	-	TRBV7-9	-
TGCGCCAGCAGCTTGCTCAGGGAGGGTGAAGCTTTCTTT	CASSLLREGEAFF	TRBJ1-1	-	TRBV5-1	-
TGCGCCAGCAGCTTGGGCGAGAGCTCCTACAATGAGCAGTTCTTC	CASSLGESSYNEQFF	TRBJ2-1	-	TRBV5-1	-
TGTGCCAGCAGCCCGGGACAGGGTCCCTATGGCTACACCTTC	CASSPGQGPYGYTF	TRBJ1-2	-	TRBV5-4	TRBD1
TGTGCCAGCAGCTTAGCGACTAGCGGAGTCAATGAGCAGTTCTTC	CASSLATSGVNEQFF	TRBJ2-1	-	TRBV7-8	TRBD2
TGTGCCAGTAGGGCCCCCGCACACTATGGCTACACCTTC	CASRAPAHYGYTF	TRBJ1-2	-	TRBV19	-
TGCAGCGTTCGTTTCGCGGCCGCATGGGAGACCCAGTACTTC	CSVRFAAAWETQYF	TRBJ2-5	once	TRBV29-1	-
TGTTCCAGCAGCCAAAACAGAGCCTATGGCTACACCTTC	CSSSQNRAYGYTF	TRBJ1-2	-	TRBV7-9	-
TGTGCCAGCAGTTACTCATCGACAGGGTCGAACTATGGCTACACCTTC	CASSYSSTGSNYGYTF	TRBJ1-2	-	TRBV6-5	TRBD1
TGTGCCAGCAGGAGGGCGGGGGCGACCTACAATGAGCAGTTCTTC	CASRRAGATYNEQFF	TRBJ2-1	-	TRBV25-1	-
TGTGCCAGCAGTTTAGTTCGGGAGGGCTTCTACGAGCAGTACTTC	CASSLVREGFYEQYF	TRBJ2-7	-	TRBV27	TRBD2
TGTGCCTGGAGACGACCCGGGACAGCTCTTGGCTACACCTTC	CAWRRPGTALGYTF	TRBJ1-2	-	TRBV30	TRBD1
TGTGCCAGCCTAGCGGGGACAACAGATACGCAGTATTTT	CASLAGTTDTQYF	TRBJ2-3	once	TRBV10-3	TRBD2
TGTGCCAGCAGCCCAGCGGGCCTTCAGACCTCTGGAAACACCATATATTTT	CASSPAGLQTSGNTIYF	TRBJ1-3	-	TRBV9	-
TGTGCCAGCAGCGTAACCGGGGATAACTATGGCTACACCTTC	CASSVTGDNYGYTF	TRBJ1-2	-	TRBV9	-
TGTGCCTGGTCGATAGGACAGGCGAGGCGAGAGCAGTACTTC	CAWSIGQARREQYF	TRBJ2-7	-	TRBV30	TRBD1
TGTGCCAGCACCCCGGGCCGGACTACCTATGGCTACACCTTC	CASTPGRTTYGYTF	TRBJ1-2	-	TRBV28	-
TGCGCCAGCAGCCAATTTTCGGGGGGCAACGATGAGCAGTTCTTC	CASSQFSGGNDEQFF	TRBJ2-1	-	TRBV4-1	-